This TCR beta chain stems from a study of CD8 T cells in ankylosing spondylitis. Overall study findings and caveats: Earlier work had already found some motif variants in reactive arthritis synovial fluid and blood. A motif of roughly 8 highly homologous TCR beta variants was seen as apparently characteristic of ankylosing spondylitis blood. Within matched ankylosing spondylitis synovial fluid, disease-linked clones were reportedly significantly enriched.

This clonotype was seen at least ten times. No antigen is known for it. With molecular barcodes, quantitative 5'-RACE was used to make the TCR beta libraries. TCRdb used MiXCR to reprocess the 5' RACE reads, holding one entry per CDR3 protein. Here the sample spans around 490,000 distinct CDR3 sequences, over 4% being singletons. V dropped 3 bases and J dropped 6 bases, with 13 bases sitting between them. The CDR3 has 14 residues. Looked up from germline, CDR1 is ENHRY and CDR2 is SYGVKD. V and J are TRBV10-3 and TRBJ2-3; D is possibly TRBD2 (5 bases). The TCR sequence derives from a male donor with ankylosing spondylitis. Sequencing was performed on blood, either unsorted or a sorted T cell fraction (not recorded which). The CDR3 region is CAISESSRPDTQYF. Written as DNA, the CDR3 is TGTGCCATCAGTGAATCTAGCAGGCCGGATACGCAGTATTTT.